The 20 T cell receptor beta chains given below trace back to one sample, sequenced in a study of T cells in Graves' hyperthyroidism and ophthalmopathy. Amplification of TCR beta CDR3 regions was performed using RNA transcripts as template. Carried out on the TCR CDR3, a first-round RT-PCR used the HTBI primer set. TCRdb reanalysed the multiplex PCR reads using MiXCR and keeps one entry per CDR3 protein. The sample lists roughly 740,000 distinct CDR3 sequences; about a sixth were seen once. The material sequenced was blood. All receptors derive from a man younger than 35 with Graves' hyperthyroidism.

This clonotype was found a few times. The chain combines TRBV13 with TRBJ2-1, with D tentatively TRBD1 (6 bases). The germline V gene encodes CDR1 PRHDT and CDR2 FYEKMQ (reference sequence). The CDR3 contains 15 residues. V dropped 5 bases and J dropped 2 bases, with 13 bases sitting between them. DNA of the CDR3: TGTGCCAGCAGCCCCCAGGGGAACCCCTACAATGAGCAGTTCTTC. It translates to CASSPQGNPYNEQFF.

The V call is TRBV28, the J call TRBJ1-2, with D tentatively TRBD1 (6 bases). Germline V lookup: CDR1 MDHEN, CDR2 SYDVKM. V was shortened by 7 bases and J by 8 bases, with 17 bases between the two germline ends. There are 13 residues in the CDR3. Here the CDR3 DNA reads TGTGCCAGCACCGAGGGGGGTGTGAAGGGCTACACCTTC. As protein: CASTEGGVKGYTF.

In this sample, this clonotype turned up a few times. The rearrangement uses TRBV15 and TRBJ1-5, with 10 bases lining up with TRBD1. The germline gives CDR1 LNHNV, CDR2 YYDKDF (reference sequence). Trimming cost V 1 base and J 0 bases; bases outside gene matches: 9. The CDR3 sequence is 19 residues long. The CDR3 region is CATSRGGTGAAGSNQPQHF. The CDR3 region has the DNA TGTGCCACCAGCAGAGGGGGGACAGGGGCTGCGGGTAGCAATCAGCCCCAGCATTTT.

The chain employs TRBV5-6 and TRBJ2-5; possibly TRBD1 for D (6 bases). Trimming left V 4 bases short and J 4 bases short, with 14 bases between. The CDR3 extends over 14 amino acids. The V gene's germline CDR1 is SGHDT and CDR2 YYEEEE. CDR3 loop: CASSGNRVPETQYF. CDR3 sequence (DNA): TGTGCCAGCAGCGGGAACAGGGTCCCAGAGACCCAGTACTTC.

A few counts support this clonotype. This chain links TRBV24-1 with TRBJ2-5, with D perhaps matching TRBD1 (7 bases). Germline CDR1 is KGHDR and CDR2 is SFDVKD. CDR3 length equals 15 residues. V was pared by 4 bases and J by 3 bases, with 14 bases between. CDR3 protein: CATSEGGQPEETQYF. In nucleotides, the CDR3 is TGTGCCACCAGTGAGGGGGGACAGCCAGAAGAGACCCAGTACTTC.

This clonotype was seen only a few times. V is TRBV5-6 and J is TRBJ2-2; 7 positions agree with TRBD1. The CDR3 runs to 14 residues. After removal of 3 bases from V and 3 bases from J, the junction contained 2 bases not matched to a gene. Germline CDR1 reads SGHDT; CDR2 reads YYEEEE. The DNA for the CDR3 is TGTGCCAGCAGCTGGGACAGCGACACCGGGGAGCTGTTTTTT. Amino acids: CASSWDSDTGELFF.

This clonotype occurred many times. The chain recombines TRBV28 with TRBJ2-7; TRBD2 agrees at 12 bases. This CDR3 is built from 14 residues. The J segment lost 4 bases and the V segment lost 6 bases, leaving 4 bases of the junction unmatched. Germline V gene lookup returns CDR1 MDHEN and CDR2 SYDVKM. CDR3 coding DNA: TGTGCCAGCAGAATCGGGACTAGCGGGTACGAGCAGTACTTC. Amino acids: CASRIGTSGYEQYF.

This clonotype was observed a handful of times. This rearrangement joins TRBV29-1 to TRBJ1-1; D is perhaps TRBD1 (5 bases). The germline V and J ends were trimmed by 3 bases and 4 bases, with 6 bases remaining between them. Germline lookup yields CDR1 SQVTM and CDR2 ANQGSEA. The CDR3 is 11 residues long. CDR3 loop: CSVEGLTEAFF. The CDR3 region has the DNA TGCAGCGTTGAGGGACTCACTGAAGCTTTCTTT. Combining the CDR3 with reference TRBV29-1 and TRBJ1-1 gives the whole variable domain SAVISQKPSRDICQRGTSLTIQCQVDSQVTMMFWYRQQPGQSLTLIATANQGSEATYESGFVIDKFPISRPNLTFSTLTVSNMSPEDSSIYLCSVEGLTEAFFGQGTRLTVV.

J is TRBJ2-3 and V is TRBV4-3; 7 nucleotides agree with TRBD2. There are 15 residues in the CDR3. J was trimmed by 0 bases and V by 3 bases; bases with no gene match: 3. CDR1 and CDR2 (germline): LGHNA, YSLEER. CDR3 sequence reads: CASSHQAGSTDTQYF. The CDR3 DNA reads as TGCGCCAGCAGCCACCAAGCGGGAAGCACAGATACGCAGTATTTT.

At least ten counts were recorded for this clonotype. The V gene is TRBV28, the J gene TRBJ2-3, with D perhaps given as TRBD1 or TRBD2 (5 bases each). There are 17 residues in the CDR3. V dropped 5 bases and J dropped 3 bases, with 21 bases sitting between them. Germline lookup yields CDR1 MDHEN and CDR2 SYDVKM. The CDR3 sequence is CASSPITGGMGTDTQYF. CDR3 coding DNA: TGTGCCAGCAGTCCTATAACAGGAGGCATGGGGACAGATACGCAGTATTTT.

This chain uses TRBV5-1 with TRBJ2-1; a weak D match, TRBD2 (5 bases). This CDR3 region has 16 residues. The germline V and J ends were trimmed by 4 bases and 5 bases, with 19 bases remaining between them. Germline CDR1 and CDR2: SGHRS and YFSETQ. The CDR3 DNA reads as TGCGCCAGCAGCCGCTTGGGTATGGGAGTGGACAATGAGCAGTTCTTC. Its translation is CASSRLGMGVDNEQFF.

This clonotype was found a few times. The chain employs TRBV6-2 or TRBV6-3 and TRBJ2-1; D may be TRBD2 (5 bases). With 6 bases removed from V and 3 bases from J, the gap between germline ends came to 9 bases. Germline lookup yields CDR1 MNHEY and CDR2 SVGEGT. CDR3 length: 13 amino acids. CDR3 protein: CASRDSYYNEQFF. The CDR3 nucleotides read TGTGCCAGCAGGGACTCGTACTACAATGAGCAGTTCTTC.

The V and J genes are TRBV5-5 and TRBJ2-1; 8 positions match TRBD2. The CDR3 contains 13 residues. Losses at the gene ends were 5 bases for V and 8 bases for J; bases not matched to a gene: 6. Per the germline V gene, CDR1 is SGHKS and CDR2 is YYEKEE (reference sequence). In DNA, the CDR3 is TGTGCCAGCAGTCGACGGGGGGGGGATGAGCAGTTCTTC. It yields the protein CASSRRGGDEQFF.

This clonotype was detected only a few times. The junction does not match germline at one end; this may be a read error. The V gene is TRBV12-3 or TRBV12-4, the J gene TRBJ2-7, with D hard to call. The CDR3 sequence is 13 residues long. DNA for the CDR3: TGTGCCAGCAGTTTCGTAGACTCCAACGAGCAGTACTTC. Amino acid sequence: CASSFVDSNEQYF.

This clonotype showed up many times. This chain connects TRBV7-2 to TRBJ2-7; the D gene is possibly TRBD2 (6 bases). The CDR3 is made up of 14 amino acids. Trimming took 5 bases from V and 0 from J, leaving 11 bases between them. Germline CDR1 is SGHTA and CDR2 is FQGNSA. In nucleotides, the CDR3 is TGTGCCAGCAGCGAGGGACTTAGCTCCTACGAGCAGTACTTC. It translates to CASSEGLSSYEQYF.

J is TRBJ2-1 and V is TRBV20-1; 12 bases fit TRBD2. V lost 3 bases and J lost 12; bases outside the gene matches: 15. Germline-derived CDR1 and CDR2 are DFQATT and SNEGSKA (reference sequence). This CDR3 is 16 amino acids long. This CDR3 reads CSASRTSGDLWGGQFF. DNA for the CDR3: TGCAGTGCTAGTAGGACTAGCGGGGACCTTTGGGGGGGGCAGTTCTTC.

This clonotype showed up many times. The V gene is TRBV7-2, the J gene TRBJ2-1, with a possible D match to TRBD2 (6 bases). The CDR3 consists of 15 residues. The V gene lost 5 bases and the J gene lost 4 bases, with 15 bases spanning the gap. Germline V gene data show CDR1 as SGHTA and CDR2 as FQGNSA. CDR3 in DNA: TGTGCCAGCAGCATCCTTGGGACTGAATACAATGAGCAGTTCTTC. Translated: CASSILGTEYNEQFF.

CDR3 sequence (DNA): TGCAGTGCGGGGGGGACTAGCGGTTCCTACGAGCAGTACTTC. Protein: CSAGGTSGSYEQYF. The V call is TRBV20-1, the J call TRBJ2-7, with 11 bases matching TRBD2. CDR3 length equals 14 residues. The V gene's germline CDR1 is DFQATT and CDR2 SNEGSKA (reference sequence). V was pared by 6 bases and J by 1 base, with 5 bases of the junction left unmatched.

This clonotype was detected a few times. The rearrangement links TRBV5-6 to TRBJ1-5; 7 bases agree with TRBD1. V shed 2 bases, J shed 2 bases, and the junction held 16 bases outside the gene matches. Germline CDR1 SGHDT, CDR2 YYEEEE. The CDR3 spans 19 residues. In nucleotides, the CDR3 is TGTGCCAGCAGCTTTCCGGGGACAGTCCAACCCCGGGGCAATCAGCCCCAGCATTTT. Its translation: CASSFPGTVQPRGNQPQHF. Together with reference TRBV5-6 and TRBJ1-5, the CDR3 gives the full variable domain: DAGVTQSPTHLIKTRGQQVTLRCSPKSGHDTVSWYQQALGQGPQFIFQYYEEEERQRGNFPDRFSGHQFPNYSSELNVNALLLGDSALYLCASSFPGTVQPRGNQPQHFGDGTRLSIL.

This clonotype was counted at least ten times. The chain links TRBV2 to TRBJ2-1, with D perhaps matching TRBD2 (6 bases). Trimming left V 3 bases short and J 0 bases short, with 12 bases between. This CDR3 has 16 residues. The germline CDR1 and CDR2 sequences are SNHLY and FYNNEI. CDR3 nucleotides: TGTGCCAGCAGTGATCGGCGCGGGATCTCCTACAATGAGCAGTTCTTC. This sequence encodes CASSDRRGISYNEQFF.